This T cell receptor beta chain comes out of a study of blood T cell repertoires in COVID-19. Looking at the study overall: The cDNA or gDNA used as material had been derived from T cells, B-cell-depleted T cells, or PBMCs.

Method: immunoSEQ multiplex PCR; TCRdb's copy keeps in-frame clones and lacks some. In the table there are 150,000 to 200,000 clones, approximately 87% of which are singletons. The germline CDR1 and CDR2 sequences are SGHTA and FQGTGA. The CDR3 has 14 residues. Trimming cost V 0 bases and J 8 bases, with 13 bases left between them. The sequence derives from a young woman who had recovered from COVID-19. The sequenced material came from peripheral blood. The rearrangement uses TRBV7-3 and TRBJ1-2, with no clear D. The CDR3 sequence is CASSLTRGSGGYTF. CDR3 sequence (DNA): TGTGCCAGCAGCTTAACGAGAGGGTCGGGCGGCTACACCTTC.